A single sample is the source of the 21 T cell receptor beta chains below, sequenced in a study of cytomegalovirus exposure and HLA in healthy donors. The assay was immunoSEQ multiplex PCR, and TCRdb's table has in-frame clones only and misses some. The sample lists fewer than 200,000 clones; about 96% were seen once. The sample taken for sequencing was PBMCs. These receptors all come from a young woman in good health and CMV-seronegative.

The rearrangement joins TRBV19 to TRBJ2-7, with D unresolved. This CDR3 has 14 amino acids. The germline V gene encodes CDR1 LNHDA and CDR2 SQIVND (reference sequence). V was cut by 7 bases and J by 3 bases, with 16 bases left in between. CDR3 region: CASTQRLGFYEQYF. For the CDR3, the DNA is TGTGCCAGTACCCAAAGGCTGGGCTTCTACGAGCAGTACTTC.

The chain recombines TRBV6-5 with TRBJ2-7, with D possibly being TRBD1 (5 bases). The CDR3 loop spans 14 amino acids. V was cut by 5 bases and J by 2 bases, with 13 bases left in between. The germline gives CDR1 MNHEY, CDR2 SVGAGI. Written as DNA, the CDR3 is TGTGCCAGCAGTCCGTACGGACATCCCTACGAGCAGTACTTC. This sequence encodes CASSPYGHPYEQYF.

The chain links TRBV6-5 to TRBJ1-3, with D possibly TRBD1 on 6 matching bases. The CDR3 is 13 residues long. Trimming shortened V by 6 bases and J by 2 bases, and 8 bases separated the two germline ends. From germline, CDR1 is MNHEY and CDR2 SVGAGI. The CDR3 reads CASSKGAGNTIYF. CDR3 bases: TGTGCCAGCAGCAAGGGGGCTGGAAACACCATATATTTT.

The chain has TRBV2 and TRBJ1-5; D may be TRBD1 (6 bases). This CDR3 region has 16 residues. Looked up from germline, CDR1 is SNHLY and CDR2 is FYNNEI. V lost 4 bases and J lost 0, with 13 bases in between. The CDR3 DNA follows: TGTGCCAGCAGTGCGAGGGGACAAAATAGCAATCAGCCCCAGCATTTT. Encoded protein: CASSARGQNSNQPQHF.

CDR3 sequence (DNA): TGTGCCAGCAGTTACCCACAAACAGGGGACACTGAAGCTTTCTTT. Translating it yields CASSYPQTGDTEAFF. The rearrangement uses TRBV6-6 and TRBJ1-1; TRBD1 agrees at 7 bases. Germline CDR1 and CDR2: MNHNY and SVGAGI (reference sequence). V was pared by 2 bases and J by 3 bases, with 6 bases of the junction left unmatched. The CDR3 sequence is 15 residues long.

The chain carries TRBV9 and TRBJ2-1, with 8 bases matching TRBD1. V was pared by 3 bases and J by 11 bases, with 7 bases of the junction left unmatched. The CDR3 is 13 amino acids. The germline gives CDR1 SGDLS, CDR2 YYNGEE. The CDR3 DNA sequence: TGTGCCAGCAGCGGTCCCTCCAGGGGGCAGCAGTTCTTC. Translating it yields CASSGPSRGQQFF.

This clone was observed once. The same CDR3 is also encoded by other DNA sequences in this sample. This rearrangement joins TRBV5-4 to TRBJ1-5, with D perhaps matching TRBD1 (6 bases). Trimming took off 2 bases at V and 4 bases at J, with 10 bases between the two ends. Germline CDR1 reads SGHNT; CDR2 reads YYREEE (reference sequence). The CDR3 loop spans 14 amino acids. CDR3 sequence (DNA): TGTGCCAGCAGCTTAGGGGGGGGAAATCAGCCCCAGCATTTT. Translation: CASSLGGGNQPQHF.

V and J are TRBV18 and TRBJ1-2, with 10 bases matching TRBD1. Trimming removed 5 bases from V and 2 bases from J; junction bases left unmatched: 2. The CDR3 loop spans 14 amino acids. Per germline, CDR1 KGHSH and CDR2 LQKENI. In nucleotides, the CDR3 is TGTGCCAGCTCAACGGGACAGGGGAACTATGGCTACACCTTC. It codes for CASSTGQGNYGYTF.

Here the CDR3 DNA reads TGTGCCAGCTCACCACTGGACACAATGAACACTGAAGCTTTCTTT. This codes for CASSPLDTMNTEAFF. The chain has TRBV18 and TRBJ1-1; perhaps TRBD1 as D (5 bases). Germline loops: CDR1 KGHSH, CDR2 LQKENI. V lost 1 base, J lost 0 bases, and 9 bases lay in between. The CDR3 loop spans 15 amino acids.

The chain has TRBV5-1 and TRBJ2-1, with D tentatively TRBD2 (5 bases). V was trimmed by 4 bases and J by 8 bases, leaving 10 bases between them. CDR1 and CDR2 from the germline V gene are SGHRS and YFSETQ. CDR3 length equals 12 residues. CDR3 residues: CASSRGWDEQFF. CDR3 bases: TGCGCCAGCAGCCGAGGGTGGGATGAGCAGTTCTTC.

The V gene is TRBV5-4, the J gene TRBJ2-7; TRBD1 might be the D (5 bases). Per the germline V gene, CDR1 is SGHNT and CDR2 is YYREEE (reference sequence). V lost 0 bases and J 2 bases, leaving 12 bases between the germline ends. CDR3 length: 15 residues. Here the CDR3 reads CASSLADSSAYEQYF. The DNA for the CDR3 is TGTGCCAGCAGCTTGGCCGACAGTTCGGCCTACGAGCAGTACTTC. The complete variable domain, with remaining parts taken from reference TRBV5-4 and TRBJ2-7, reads ETGVTQSPTHLIKTRGQQVTLRCSSQSGHNTVSWYQQALGQGPQFIFQYYREEENGRGNFPPRFSGLQFPNYSSELNVNALELDDSALYLCASSLADSSAYEQYFGPGTRLTVT.

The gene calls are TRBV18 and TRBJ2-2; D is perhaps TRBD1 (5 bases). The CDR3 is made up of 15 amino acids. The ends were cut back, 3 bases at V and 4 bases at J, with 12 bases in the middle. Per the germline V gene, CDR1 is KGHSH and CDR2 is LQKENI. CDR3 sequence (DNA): TGTGCCAGCTCACCTGGCCAGGGCGTCACCGGGGAGCTGTTTTTT. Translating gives CASSPGQGVTGELFF.

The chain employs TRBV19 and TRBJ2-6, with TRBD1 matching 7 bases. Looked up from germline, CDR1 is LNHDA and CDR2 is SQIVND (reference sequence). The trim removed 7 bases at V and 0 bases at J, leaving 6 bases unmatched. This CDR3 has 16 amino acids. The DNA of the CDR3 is TGTGCCAGTACTTGGGACAGACTCTCTGGGGCCAACGTCCTGACTTTC. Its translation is CASTWDRLSGANVLTF.

CDR3 in amino acids: CASGLYSVLYGYTF. CDR3 DNA: TGTGCTAGTGGTTTGTATTCGGTCCTCTATGGCTACACCTTC. This chain links TRBV12-5 with TRBJ1-2; D is unresolved. Germline CDR1 LGHNT, CDR2 FRNRAP. The CDR3 has 14 amino acids. The ends were cut back, 2 bases at V and 4 bases at J, with 11 bases in the middle. Looking up the rest from reference TRBV12-5 and TRBJ1-2 gives the full variable domain: DARVTQTPRHKVTEMGQEVTMRCQPILGHNTVFWYRQTMMQGLELLAYFRNRAPLDDSGMPKDRFSAEMPDATLATLKIQPSEPRDSAVYFCASGLYSVLYGYTFGSGTRLTVV.

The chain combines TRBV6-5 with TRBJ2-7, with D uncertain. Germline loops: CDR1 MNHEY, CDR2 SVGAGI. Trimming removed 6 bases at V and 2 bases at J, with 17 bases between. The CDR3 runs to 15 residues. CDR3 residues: CASSRSITVTYEQYF. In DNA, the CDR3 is TGTGCCAGCAGCCGTTCTATCACAGTTACCTACGAGCAGTACTTC.

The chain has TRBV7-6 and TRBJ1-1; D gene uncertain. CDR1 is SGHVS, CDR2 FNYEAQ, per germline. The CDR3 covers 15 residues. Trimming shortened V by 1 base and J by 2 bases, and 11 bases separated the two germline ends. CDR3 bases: TGTGCCAGCAGCTTAGGTGGTCAGGCCAACACTGAAGCTTTCTTT. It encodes CASSLGGQANTEAFF.

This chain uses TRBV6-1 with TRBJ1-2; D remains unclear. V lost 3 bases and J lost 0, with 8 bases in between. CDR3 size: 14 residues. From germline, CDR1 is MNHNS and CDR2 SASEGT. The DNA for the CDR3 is TGTGCCAGCAGTGACTTACAGCCTAACTATGGCTACACCTTC. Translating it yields CASSDLQPNYGYTF.

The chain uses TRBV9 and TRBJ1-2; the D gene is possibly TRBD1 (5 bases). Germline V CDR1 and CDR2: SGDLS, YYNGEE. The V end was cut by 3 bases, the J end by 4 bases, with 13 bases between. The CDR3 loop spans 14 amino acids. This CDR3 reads CASSERQGGYGYTF. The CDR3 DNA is TGTGCCAGCAGCGAGAGGCAGGGTGGCTATGGCTACACCTTC. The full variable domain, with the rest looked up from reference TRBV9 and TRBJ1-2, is DSGVTQTPKHLITATGQRVTLRCSPRSGDLSVYWYQQSLDQGLQFLIQYYNGEERAKGNILERFSAQQFPDLHSELNLSSLELGDSALYFCASSERQGGYGYTFGSGTRLTVV.

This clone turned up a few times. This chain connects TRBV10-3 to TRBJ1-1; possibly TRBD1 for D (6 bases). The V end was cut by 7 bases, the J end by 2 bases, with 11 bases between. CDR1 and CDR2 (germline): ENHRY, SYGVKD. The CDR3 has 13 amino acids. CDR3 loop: CAIKAGENTEAFF. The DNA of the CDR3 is TGTGCCATCAAGGCAGGGGAAAACACTGAAGCTTTCTTT.

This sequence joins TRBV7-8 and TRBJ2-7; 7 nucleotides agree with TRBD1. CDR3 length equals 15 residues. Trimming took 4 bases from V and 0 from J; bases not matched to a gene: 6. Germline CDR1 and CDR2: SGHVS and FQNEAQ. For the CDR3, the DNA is TGTGCCAGCAGCTCAGACCGGGACAGCTCCTACGAGCAGTACTTC. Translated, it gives CASSSDRDSSYEQYF.

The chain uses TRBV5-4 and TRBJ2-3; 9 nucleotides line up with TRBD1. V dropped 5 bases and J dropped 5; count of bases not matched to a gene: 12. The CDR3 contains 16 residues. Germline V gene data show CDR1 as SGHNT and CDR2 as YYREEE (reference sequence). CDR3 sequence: CASRRWGGGQGDTQYF. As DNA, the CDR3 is TGTGCCAGCAGGCGCTGGGGCGGGGGACAGGGAGATACGCAGTATTTT.